This T cell receptor beta chain emerged from a study of blood T cell repertoires in COVID-19. The germline V gene has CDR1 LGHDT and CDR2 YNNKEL (reference sequence). V dropped 1 base and J dropped 10; count of bases not matched to a gene: 6. The length of the CDR3 is 13 residues. In the study's own analysis: It was from reference gene primer amplification that nucleated cell counts were estimated. Only in-frame clones appear in the TCRdb table, and some are missing; sequencing was by immunoSEQ multiplex PCR. The V and J calls and clone size come from that table; D and trimming were worked out from the DNA. The sample has more than 300,000 clones, over 75% seen once.

The V call is TRBV3-1 (or the pseudogene TRBV3-2), the J call TRBJ1-1; 7 bases agree with TRBD1. This TCR derives from a man between 25 and 39 years old who had recovered from COVID-19. Material for sequencing was PBMCs or T cells enriched from blood (not recorded which). The CDR3 loop reads CASSQADREGAFF. The DNA for the CDR3 is TGTGCCAGCAGCCAAGCCGACAGGGAAGGAGCTTTCTTT.